This TCR beta chain was retrieved from a study of molecular identifiers for immune sequencing clone quantification. The CDR3 covers 15 residues. V was shortened by 6 bases and J by 0 bases, with 12 bases between the two germline ends. Germline CDR1 and CDR2: MNHEY and SVGEGT. This clonotype was observed at least ten times. TCRdb re-called the PCR reads with MiXCR, one entry per CDR3 protein. The sample records under 650,000 distinct CDR3 sequences, 20% being singletons. The sequenced material came from naive CD8+ T cells from blood, with Jurkat cell RNA spiked in. As to subset: FACS-sorted CD8+CD4-CCR7+CD45RA+ naive T cells. This TCR was recovered from a human donor in good health. Some libraries in this study had Jurkat cell RNA spiked in. The rearrangement uses TRBV6-2 or TRBV6-3 and TRBJ1-5; tentatively, D is TRBD1 (6 bases). This CDR3 is CASRDGTISNQPQHF. For the CDR3, the DNA is TGTGCCAGCAGAGATGGGACAATTAGCAATCAGCCCCAGCATTTT.